This TCR beta chain came from a study of blood T cell repertoires in COVID-19. For the study at large: T cells, B-cell-depleted T cells, or PBMCs provided the cDNA or gDNA that served as material.

About this clone: The same CDR3 can be traced to other DNA sequences in this sample.

Germline assignment: CDR1 SGHTA and CDR2 FQGNSA. This CDR3 spans 13 amino acids. V was cut by 5 bases and J by 4 bases, with 9 bases left in between. Produced via immunoSEQ multiplex PCR; TCRdb's table is partial and in-frame only. Of under 130,000 clones in the sample, approximately 80% were seen once. This rearrangement joins TRBV7-2 to TRBJ1-5, with D possibly matching TRBD1 (5 bases). The sequenced sample consisted of peripheral blood. This receptor was identified in a human donor in a cohort sampled during active COVID-19. DNA for the CDR3: TGTGCCAGCAGCCCGGACACTAATCAGCCCCAGCATTTT. Its translation is CASSPDTNQPQHF.